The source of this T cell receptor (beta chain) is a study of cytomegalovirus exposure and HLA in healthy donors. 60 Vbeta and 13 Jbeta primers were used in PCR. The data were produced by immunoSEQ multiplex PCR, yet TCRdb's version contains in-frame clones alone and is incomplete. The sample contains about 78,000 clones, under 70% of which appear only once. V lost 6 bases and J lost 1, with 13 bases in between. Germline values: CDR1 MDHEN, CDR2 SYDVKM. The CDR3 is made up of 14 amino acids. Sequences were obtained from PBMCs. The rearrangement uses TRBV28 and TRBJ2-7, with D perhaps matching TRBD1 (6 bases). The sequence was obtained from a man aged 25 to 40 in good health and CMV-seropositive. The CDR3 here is CASRTTGQSYEQYF. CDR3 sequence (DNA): TGTGCCAGCAGAACTACAGGACAGTCCTACGAGCAGTACTTC.